A selection of T cell receptor beta chains follows, all from one sample in a study of blood T cell repertoires in COVID-19. Using immunoSEQ multiplex PCR, the repertoire was profiled, and TCRdb retains in-frame clones only, with some absent. The table has roughly 25,000 clones, 90% seen once; the top ten hold about 7.4%. Sample: peripheral blood. The source is a human donor in a cohort sampled during active COVID-19. The CDR3 runs from the conserved cysteine through the conserved F or W. D genes are given only for firm matches.

D gene: TRBD1
J gene: TRBJ2-1
V gene: TRBV5-1
CDR3 protein: CASSPGQGVNEQFF
CDR3 DNA: TGCGCCAGCAGCCCGGGACAGGGGGTCAATGAGCAGTTCTTC

D gene: TRBD1
J gene: TRBJ1-1
V gene: TRBV28
CDR3 protein: CASSLDRVRTEAFF
CDR3 DNA: TGTGCCAGCAGCCTAGACAGGGTTCGGACTGAAGCTTTCTTT

D gene: .
J gene: TRBJ2-3
V gene: TRBV5-8
CDR3 protein: CASSLVRRSTDTQYF
CDR3 DNA: TGTGCCAGCAGCTTGGTGCGGAGGAGCACAGATACGCAGTATTTT

D gene: .
J gene: TRBJ2-1
V gene: TRBV7-2
CDR3 protein: CASSNYVSSYNEQFF
CDR3 DNA: TGTGCCAGCAGCAATTATGTGAGCTCCTACAATGAGCAGTTCTTC

D gene: TRBD1
J gene: TRBJ2-2
V gene: TRBV6-6
CDR3 protein: CASIIQGSTGELFF
CDR3 DNA: TGTGCCAGCATTATACAGGGGAGCACCGGGGAGCTGTTTTTT

D gene: TRBD2
J gene: TRBJ2-7
V gene: TRBV29-1
CDR3 protein: CSVEASGVPWGEQYF
CDR3 DNA: TGCAGCGTTGAAGCTAGCGGAGTTCCTTGGGGTGAGCAGTACTTC

D gene: TRBD1
J gene: TRBJ2-7
V gene: TRBV11-2
CDR3 protein: CASSLAQGTPYEQYF
CDR3 DNA: TGTGCCAGCAGCTTAGCACAGGGGACGCCCTACGAGCAGTACTTC

D gene: .
J gene: TRBJ1-3
V gene: TRBV7-9
CDR3 protein: CASSTENTIYF
CDR3 DNA: TGTGCCAGCTCAACTGAGAACACCATATATTTT

D gene: .
J gene: TRBJ2-1
V gene: TRBV24-1
CDR3 protein: CATSGRAGVNEQFF
CDR3 DNA: TGTGCCACCAGTGGTCGGGCAGGGGTAAATGAGCAGTTCTTC

D gene: .
J gene: TRBJ1-3
V gene: TRBV27
CDR3 protein: CASSLGGTPGNTIYF
CDR3 DNA: TGTGCCAGCAGTTTAGGCGGGACTCCAGGAAACACCATATATTTT

D gene: .
J gene: TRBJ2-3
V gene: TRBV29-1
CDR3 protein: CSVGGAAGDTQYF
CDR3 DNA: TGCAGCGTTGGCGGGGCCGCCGGGGATACGCAGTATTTT

D gene: TRBD1
J gene: TRBJ1-5
V gene: TRBV7-8
CDR3 protein: CASSSDRNQPQHF
CDR3 DNA: TGTGCCAGCAGCTCGGACAGGAATCAGCCCCAGCATTTT

D gene: TRBD1
J gene: TRBJ1-4
V gene: TRBV6-5
CDR3 protein: CASSPGGPNEKLFF
CDR3 DNA: TGTGCCAGCAGTCCAGGGGGCCCTAATGAAAAACTGTTTTTT

D gene: .
J gene: TRBJ2-2
V gene: TRBV9
CDR3 protein: CASSDPPGLAEGELFF
CDR3 DNA: TGTGCCAGCAGCGACCCCCCGGGATTAGCGGAAGGGGAGCTGTTTTTT